Below, one T cell receptor (beta chain) is given with its context. In the authors' workflow: From reference gene primer amplification, estimates of nucleated cell counts were derived. Produced via immunoSEQ multiplex PCR; TCRdb's table is partial and in-frame only. The DNA was the basis for D and trimming; V, J and clone size are from that table. This sample has 20,000 to 25,000 clones, with over 75% found just once. The data derive from a study of blood T cell repertoires in COVID-19. Looking at the study overall: The United States, Italy and Spain provided the acute and convalescent COVID-19 samples. The cDNA or gDNA used as material had been derived from T cells, B-cell-depleted T cells, or PBMCs.

The CDR3 is 13 amino acids. The V end was cut by 7 bases, the J end by 0 bases, with 9 bases between. From germline, CDR1 is SNHLY and CDR2 FYNNEI. The V gene is TRBV2, the J gene TRBJ1-2; D not certain. This TCR derives from a man in his forties or fifties with active COVID-19. Material for sequencing was peripheral blood. CDR3 nucleotide sequence: TGTGCCAGCAAGCCGAGTCCTAACTATGGCTACACCTTC. Protein sequence: CASKPSPNYGYTF.